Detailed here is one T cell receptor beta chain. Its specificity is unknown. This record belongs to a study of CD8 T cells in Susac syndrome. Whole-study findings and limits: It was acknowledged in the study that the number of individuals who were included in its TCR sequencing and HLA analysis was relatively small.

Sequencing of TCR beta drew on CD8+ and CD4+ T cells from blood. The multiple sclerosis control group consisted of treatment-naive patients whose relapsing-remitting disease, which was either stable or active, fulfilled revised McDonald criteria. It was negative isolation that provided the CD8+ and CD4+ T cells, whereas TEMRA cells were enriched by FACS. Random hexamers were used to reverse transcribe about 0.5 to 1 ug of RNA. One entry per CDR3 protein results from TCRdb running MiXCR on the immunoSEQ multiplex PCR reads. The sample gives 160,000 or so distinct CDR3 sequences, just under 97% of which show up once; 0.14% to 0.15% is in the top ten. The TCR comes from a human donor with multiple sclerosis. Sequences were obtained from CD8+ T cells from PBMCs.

In nucleotides, the CDR3 is TGTGCCTGGAGTCGTCCTGGATGGCCTAATCAGCCCCAGCATTTT. Translated, it gives CAWSRPGWPNQPQHF. The chain has TRBV30 and TRBJ1-5, with D uncertain. This CDR3 region has 15 residues. The V end was cut by 2 bases, the J end by 4 bases, with 15 bases between. The germline gives CDR1 GTSNPN, CDR2 SVGIG (reference sequence).